This is a list of T cell receptor beta chains from one sample in a study of blood T cell repertoires in COVID-19. The protocol was immunoSEQ multiplex PCR, while the TCRdb copy is restricted to in-frame clones and leaves out a portion. Of around 170,000 clones detected, approximately 88% appear once; the ten largest clones hold 2.5% to 3.5%. The source material was peripheral blood. The receptors derive from a woman aged 60 to 75 with acute or convalescent COVID-19. Each CDR3 is given with its conserved first and last residue. Each record gives: V gene, J gene, clone size, D gene, CDR3 protein, CDR3 DNA. D genes are given only for firm matches. Only part of the rows carry a size: once, few, many, or a class if the clone is expanded.

TRBV28	TRBJ1-2	few	.	CASSFVGGSTNYGYTF	TGTGCCAGCAGTTTCGTTGGGGGCTCCACTAACTATGGCTACACCTTC
TRBV6-5	TRBJ1-2	.	.	CASYLRGGSYGYTF	TGTGCCAGCTACCTACGGGGAGGCTCCTATGGCTACACCTTC
TRBV5-5	TRBJ1-1	.	TRBD1	CASSPGTGVKGTEAFF	TGTGCCAGCAGCCCGGGAACAGGGGTTAAGGGCACTGAAGCTTTCTTT
TRBV7-2	TRBJ1-2	.	TRBD1	CASSLATGQGDYGYTF	TGTGCCAGCAGCTTAGCGACCGGACAGGGGGACTATGGCTACACCTTC
TRBV2	TRBJ2-7	.	.	CASSALRGSEQYF	TGTGCCAGCAGTGCCCTTCGGGGGTCTGAGCAGTACTTC
TRBV3-1/TRBV3-2	TRBJ1-5	.	.	CASSQSGSNQPQHF	TGTGCCAGCAGCCAATCGGGAAGCAATCAGCCCCAGCATTTT
TRBV9	TRBJ2-7	.	TRBD2	CASSISSGTSGPLEQYF	TGTGCCAGCAGCATTTCATCCGGGACTAGCGGCCCCCTGGAGCAGTACTTC
TRBV7-2	TRBJ2-7	.	.	CASSSPPRTYEQYF	TGTGCCAGCAGCAGTCCCCCGCGGACCTACGAGCAGTACTTC
TRBV28	TRBJ1-1	.	.	CASRGGLGTEAFF	TGTGCCAGCAGAGGGGGTTTGGGCACTGAAGCTTTCTTT
TRBV10-2	TRBJ1-5	.	TRBD1	CASRDRSNQPQHF	TGCGCCAGCAGGGACAGGAGCAATCAGCCCCAGCATTTT
TRBV11-3	TRBJ2-1	once	TRBD2	CASSVSGGASNEQFF	TGTGCCAGCAGCGTTAGCGGGGGGGCGTCCAATGAGCAGTTCTTC
TRBV19	TRBJ1-5	.	.	CASSIPPGVYSNQPQHF	TGTGCCAGTAGTATCCCTCCAGGGGTCTATAGCAATCAGCCCCAGCATTTT
TRBV7-9	TRBJ1-2	.	.	CASSSNSGYGYTF	TGTGCCAGCAGCTCGAACTCGGGTTATGGCTACACCTTC
TRBV9	TRBJ1-6	.	.	CASSVGEGSPLHF	TGTGCCAGCAGCGTAGGGGAGGGTTCACCCCTCCACTTT
TRBV28	TRBJ1-1	.	TRBD1	CASSPGTGGGGEAFF	TGTGCCAGCAGTCCGGGGACAGGGGGCGGGGGTGAAGCTTTCTTT
TRBV30	TRBJ1-1	.	.	CAWSPPRLLATEAFF	TGTGCCTGGAGTCCCCCGCGGCTACTTGCCACTGAAGCTTTCTTT
TRBV5-1	TRBJ1-5	.	TRBD1	CASSLGGQGASQPQHF	TGCGCCAGCAGCTTGGGGGGACAGGGGGCATCCCAGCCCCAGCATTTT
TRBV11-3	TRBJ2-2	.	.	CASSARPGQNTGELFF	TGTGCCAGCAGCGCCCGGCCGGGACAGAACACCGGGGAGCTGTTTTTT
TRBV5-1	TRBJ1-1	.	.	CASSPGSPGIAFF	TGCGCCAGCAGCCCCGGGAGTCCGGGCATAGCTTTCTTT
TRBV5-1	TRBJ1-5	few	.	CASSLSGGNQPQHF	TGCGCCAGCAGCCTTTCGGGAGGAAATCAGCCCCAGCATTTT
TRBV19	TRBJ2-5	.	TRBD1	CASRKTGQLKQETQYF	TGTGCCAGTAGAAAAACGGGACAGCTTAAACAAGAGACCCAGTACTTC
TRBV5-4	TRBJ2-3	once	TRBD1	CASSLVPDRWRTDTQYF	TGTGCCAGCAGCTTGGTACCGGACAGGTGGCGCACAGATACGCAGTATTTT
TRBV19	TRBJ1-6	.	TRBD1	CASSIYLDRGPVRQTLHF	TGTGCCAGTAGTATATACTTGGACAGGGGCCCTGTGCGTCAGACCCTCCACTTT
TRBV9	TRBJ2-5	once	TRBD2	CASSKDLRLARETQYF	TGTGCCAGCAGCAAGGACCTAAGACTAGCACGGGAGACCCAGTACTTC
TRBV5-1	TRBJ2-7	.	TRBD2	CASSRGLAGGRTYEQYF	TGCGCCAGCAGCAGAGGACTAGCGGGGGGCCGGACGTACGAGCAGTACTTC
TRBV14	TRBJ2-1	.	TRBD1	CASSQGGQGVYNEQFF	TGTGCCAGCAGCCAAGGGGGACAGGGGGTCTACAATGAGCAGTTCTTC
TRBV5-4	TRBJ1-4	.	TRBD1	CASSVGQGYNEKLFF	TGTGCCAGCAGCGTGGGACAGGGTTATAATGAAAAACTGTTTTTT
TRBV7-2	TRBJ1-5	.	TRBD1	CASSLRQGPNQPQHF	TGTGCCAGCAGCTTAAGACAGGGGCCCAATCAGCCCCAGCATTTT
TRBV19	TRBJ1-1	.	TRBD1	CASSTTGTGFGTTEAFF	TGTGCCAGTAGTACCACCGGGACAGGGTTTGGGACCACTGAAGCTTTCTTT
TRBV7-8	TRBJ2-1	once	TRBD2	CASSFPLSGGTSYNEQFF	TGTGCCAGCAGCTTTCCCCTAAGCGGGGGGACCTCCTACAATGAGCAGTTCTTC
TRBV5-1	TRBJ2-5	.	TRBD1	CASFRGLDARQETQYF	TGCGCCAGCTTCAGGGGGCTGGACGCCCGTCAAGAGACCCAGTACTTC
TRBV6-5	TRBJ1-6	.	.	CASSYRDIQYNSPLHF	TGTGCCAGCAGTTACAGGGACATCCAGTATAATTCACCCCTCCACTTT
TRBV5-4	TRBJ2-3	once	TRBD2	CASSPYAPTSGGAQTQYF	TGTGCCAGCAGCCCCTATGCCCCGACTAGCGGGGGGGCCCAGACGCAGTATTTT
TRBV5-1	TRBJ1-2	.	.	CASSLGDPSGGYTF	TGCGCCAGCAGCCTCGGAGACCCCTCGGGAGGCTACACCTTC
TRBV12-3/TRBV12-4	TRBJ1-1	few	.	CASSLSRNEEAFF	TGTGCCAGCAGTTTGTCGAGAAATGAAGAAGCTTTCTTT
TRBV21-1	TRBJ1-2	.	.	CASSKAGQPYGYTF	TGTGCCAGCAGCAAGGCAGGGCAACCCTATGGCTACACCTTC
TRBV3-1/TRBV3-2	TRBJ1-5	.	TRBD1	CASSQVGTGRWDSNQPQHF	TGTGCCAGCAGCCAAGTGGGGACAGGGCGTTGGGATAGCAATCAGCCCCAGCATTTT
TRBV18	TRBJ2-3	.	TRBD2	CASSLTSPGLAGRSTDTQYF	TGTGCCAGCTCTCTAACCTCGCCGGGACTAGCGGGGAGAAGCACAGATACGCAGTATTTT
TRBV25-1	TRBJ1-2	.	.	CASSHRQSYTF	TGTGCCAGCAGTCACAGACAGTCCTACACCTTC
TRBV11-2	TRBJ2-6	.	.	CASSSQILPRAGANVLTF	TGTGCCAGCAGCTCTCAAATACTGCCCCGAGCTGGGGCCAACGTCCTGACTTTC
TRBV7-6	TRBJ1-1	.	TRBD1	CASSLANRGNTEAFF	TGTGCCAGCAGCTTAGCGAACAGGGGGAACACTGAAGCTTTCTTT
TRBV18	TRBJ1-2	.	TRBD1	CASSARQGADYGYTF	TGTGCCAGCTCAGCCCGACAGGGGGCCGACTATGGCTACACCTTC
TRBV12-3/TRBV12-4	TRBJ1-1	.	.	CASSLQKNTEAFF	TGTGCCAGCAGTTTACAGAAGAACACTGAAGCTTTCTTT
TRBV7-2	TRBJ1-4	.	.	CASSSYREKNEKLFF	TGTGCCAGCAGCTCCTACAGGGAAAAAAATGAAAAACTGTTTTTT
TRBV18	TRBJ1-2	once	TRBD1	CASSPVGQPPVTF	TGTGCCAGCTCACCTGTGGGACAGCCTCCCGTCACCTTC